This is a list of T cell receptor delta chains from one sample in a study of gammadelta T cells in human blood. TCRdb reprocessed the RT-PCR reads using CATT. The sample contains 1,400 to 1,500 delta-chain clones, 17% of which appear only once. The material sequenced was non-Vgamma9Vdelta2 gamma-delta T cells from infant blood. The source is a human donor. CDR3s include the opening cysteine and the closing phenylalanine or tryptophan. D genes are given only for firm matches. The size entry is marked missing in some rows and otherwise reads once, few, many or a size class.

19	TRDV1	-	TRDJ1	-	TGCTCTGGTAAAAAAAAAAAAAGGCCTTCGCGGGATAACACCGATAAACTCATCTTT	CSGKKKKRPSRDNTDKLIF
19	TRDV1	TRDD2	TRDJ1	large	TGTGCTCTTGGGGAACCCTTCCTAAGCCCCTCGCCGTACACCGATAAACTCATCTTT	CALGEPFLSPSPYTDKLIF
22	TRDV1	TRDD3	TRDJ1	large	TGTGCTCTTGGGGAACCCCAGGGATCCTACACTGGGGGAGCGCCGTACACCGATAAACTCATCTTT	CALGEPQGSYTGGAPYTDKLIF
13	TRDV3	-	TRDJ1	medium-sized	TGTGCCTTTCGATCCCCCGACCGTTGTAAACTCATCTTT	CAFRSPDRCKLIF
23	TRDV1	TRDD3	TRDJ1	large	TGTGCTCTTGGGGAACGGAGTTGGGCACCTCTGTGGGGGATACCGGAGGTCCCCGATAAACTCATCTTT	CALGERSWAPLWGIPEVPDKLIF
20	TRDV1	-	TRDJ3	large	TGTGCTCTTGGGGAAACACCTTCCGGAAGAATCTCCTGGGACACCCGACAGATGTTTTTC	CALGETPSGRISWDTRQMFF
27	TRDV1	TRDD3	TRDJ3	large	TGTGCTCTTGGGACCCACTCCTTCCTACCCGTACTGGGGGATACGCGTATATCCTCCTGGGACACCCGACAGATGTTTTTC	CALGTHSFLPVLGDTRISSWDTRQMFF
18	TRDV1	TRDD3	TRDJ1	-	TGTGCTCTTGGGGAAGCCAAAAGGTTGGGGGATCGACCCGATAAACTCATCTTT	CALGEAKRLGDRPDKLIF
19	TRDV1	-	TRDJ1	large	TGTGCTCTTGCGGTAGCGTTCCTAACTGGGGTGGCGGGGCGCGATAAACTCATCTTT	CALAVAFLTGVAGRDKLIF
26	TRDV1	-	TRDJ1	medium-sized	TGTGCTCTTGGGGCCTCAAACCTACACTTCCTCCCGACTCTCCATACTGGGGATCCTTACACCGATAAACTCATCTTT	CALGASNLHFLPTLHTGDPYTDKLIF
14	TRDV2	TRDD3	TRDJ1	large	TGTGCCTGTGACACTGGGGGATACACCGATAAACTCATCTTT	CACDTGGYTDKLIF
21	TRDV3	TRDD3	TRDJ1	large	TGTGCCTTCCCCATTACCCCCCCTTACTGGGGGATACGACAGGTATACGATAAACTCATCTTT	CAFPITPPYWGIRQVYDKLIF
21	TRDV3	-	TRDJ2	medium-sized	TGTGCCTTTATTCCTTCCACGGCCTGTGGAGGTACGTCGGAGTCGACAGCACAACTCTTCTTT	CAFIPSTACGGTSESTAQLFF
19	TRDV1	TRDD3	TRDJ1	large	TGTGCTCTTGGGACCAATACAGGGGACCTACTGGGGGATACGGTTAAACTCATCTTT	CALGTNTGDLLGDTVKLIF
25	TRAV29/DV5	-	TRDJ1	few	-	CSVLLCSKRIPYEYWDRKYTDKLIF
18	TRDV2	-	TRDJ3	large	TGTGCCTGTGACACCGGGATTCGGAGCTCCTGGGACACCCGACAGATGTTTTTC	CACDTGIRSSWDTRQMFF
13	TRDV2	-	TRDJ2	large	TGTGCCCGTTCCGGGGGTTTGACAGCACAACTCTTCTTT	CARSGGLTAQLFF
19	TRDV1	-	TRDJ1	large	TGTGCTCTTGGGGAACTAGTGGAGCGGTTAGACGGGGGCACCGATAAACTCATCTTT	CALGELVERLDGGTDKLIF
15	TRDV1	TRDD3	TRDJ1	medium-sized	TGTGCTCTTGGGGAAACGGGGGATTCCTCCGATAAACTCATCTTT	CALGETGDSSDKLIF
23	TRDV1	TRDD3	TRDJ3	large	TGTGCTCTTGGGAAGGGCTTTCCTCGAACCTGGGGGACCCACTCCTGGGACACCCGACAGATGTTTTTC	CALGKGFPRTWGTHSWDTRQMFF
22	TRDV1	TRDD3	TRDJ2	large	TGTGCTCTTGGGGATCCCCTCTGGTGGGCGCCCGACTGGGGGATACGCGAAGCACAACTCTTCTTT	CALGDPLWWAPDWGIREAQLFF
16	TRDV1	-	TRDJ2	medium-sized	TGTGCTCTTGGGGGTGGCCTTCCGGGCGTGACAGCACAACTCTTCTTT	CALGGGLPGVTAQLFF
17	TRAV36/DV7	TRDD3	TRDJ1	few	TGTGCTGTGCCCCCCCCCCCCTGGGGGATACGCCTCGATAAACTCATCTTT	CAVPPPPWGIRLDKLIF
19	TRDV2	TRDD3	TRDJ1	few	TGTGCCTGTGACACCGTTCTACTGGGGGATACTGATTGGACCGATAAACTCATCTTT	CACDTVLLGDTDWTDKLIF
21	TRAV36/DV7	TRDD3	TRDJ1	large	TGTGCTGTGGAGGCCAGGAGTCTACCCTACTGGGGGATGAGGTCTGCCGATAAACTCATCTTT	CAVEARSLPYWGMRSADKLIF
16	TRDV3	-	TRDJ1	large	TGTGCCACCCATGAGGGATTGGCGACCGGCACCGATAAACTCATCTTT	CATHEGLATGTDKLIF
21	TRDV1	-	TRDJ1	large	TGTGCTCTTGGGGAACTCCGCTTCCCAATACATGGGGGCACGTACACCGATAAACTCATCTTT	CALGELRFPIHGGTYTDKLIF
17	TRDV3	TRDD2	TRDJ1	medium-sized	TGTGCCTCCGGCCTTCCTATTCGGCTGGGGAGCTACGATAAACTCATCTTT	CASGLPIRLGSYDKLIF
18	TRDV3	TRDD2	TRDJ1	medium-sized	TGTGCCGCCTTGGCCCCTTCCTTAATTTACTCTATCACCGATAAACTCATCTTT	CAALAPSLIYSITDKLIF
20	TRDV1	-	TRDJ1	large	TGTGCTCTTGGGGAAAAAATCCCTTCCTACGCTGGGGGATACACCGATAAACTCATCTTT	CALGEKIPSYAGGYTDKLIF
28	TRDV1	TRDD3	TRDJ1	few	TGTGCTCTTGGGGACGAGCCCCTAAAATTTTTAAAAGGTACTGGGGGATACGCGTATCGGGGGGCGACCGATAAACTCATCTTT	CALGDEPLKFLKGTGGYAYRGATDKLIF
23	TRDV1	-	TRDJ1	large	TGTGCTCTTGGGGTCCCCCTACAGGCGTACCATATTTACAACTGGGATTACACCGATAAACTCATCTTT	CALGVPLQAYHIYNWDYTDKLIF
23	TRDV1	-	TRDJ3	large	TGTGCTCTTGGGGAACCAATCCGACGAAGAAACTTTTTCTACTCCTGGGACACCCGACAGATGTTTTTC	CALGEPIRRRNFFYSWDTRQMFF
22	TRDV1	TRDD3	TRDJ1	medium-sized	TGTGCTCTTGGGGAACCCTTCTTCCCCGTTCTGACTGGGGGATCGTACACCGATAAACTCATCTTT	CALGEPFFPVLTGGSYTDKLIF
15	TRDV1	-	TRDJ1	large	TGTGCTCTTGGGGAACACCTGGCATACACCGATAAACTCATCTTT	CALGEHLAYTDKLIF
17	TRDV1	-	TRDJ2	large	TGTGCTCTTGGGGTGTCTCTCCCTTTAATGTATTCGGCACAACTCTTCTTT	CALGVSLPLMYSAQLFF
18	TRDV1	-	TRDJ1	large	TGTGCTCTTGGGGAACTAGAGGCCGAATTCCCCTTTACCGATAAACTCATCTTT	CALGELEAEFPFTDKLIF
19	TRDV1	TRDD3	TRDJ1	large	TGTGCTCTTGGGGTAGGTTCCCGTACTGGGGGATTGGGGACCGATAAACTCATCTTT	CALGVGSRTGGLGTDKLIF
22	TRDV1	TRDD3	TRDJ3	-	TGCTCTGGTAAGCCAGGCTATTACTGGGGGATACGGGCCTCCTGGGACACCCGACAGATGTTTTTC	CSGKPGYYWGIRASWDTRQMFF